This entry lists 15 T cell receptor beta chains sequenced from one sample in a study of blood T cell repertoires in COVID-19 (TCRdb year 2020). The library was built by means of the immunoSEQ multiplex PCR assay. Entries here come from immuneACCESS through TCRdb and include only in-frame sequences with V and J called. Some clones fail to appear in such tables; in the studies checked, an unresolved V gene covers under half of the shortfall, and the cause of the remainder is unknown. This sample lists approximately 25,000 clones; 60% to 85% were detected once. The leading ten clones occupy approximately 15% of the sample. The sample consisted of peripheral blood. The receptors shown here come from a man at least 80 years old with active or convalescent COVID-19.

V and J are TRBV29-1 and TRBJ1-1; the match to TRBD1 covers 7 bases. The CDR3 runs to 13 residues. Germline assignment: CDR1 SQVTM and CDR2 ANQGSEA. Trimming removed 5 bases from V and 4 bases from J; junction bases left unmatched: 7. The CDR3 DNA reads as TGCAGCGTTACGAGAGGGGGCGGCACTGAAGCTTTCTTT. Its protein is CSVTRGGGTEAFF.

This clone showed up just a few times. V and J are TRBV19 and TRBJ2-7, with 9 nucleotides matching TRBD1. CDR3 length equals 15 residues. The V segment lost 6 bases and the J segment 4 bases; nucleotides outside the gene matches: 10. CDR1 is LNHDA and CDR2 is SQIVND in the germline V gene (reference sequence). CDR3 in DNA: TGTGCCAGTAGCCCGACCGGGACAGGGAGGTACGAGCAGTACTTC. It codes for CASSPTGTGRYEQYF.

The V gene is TRBV2, the J gene TRBJ2-1, with 9 bases fitting TRBD1. CDR3 length: 13 residues. Germline CDR1 reads SNHLY; CDR2 reads FYNNEI. The J segment lost 7 bases and the V segment lost 10 bases, leaving 8 bases of the junction unmatched. DNA of the CDR3: TGTGCCAACGGGGACAGGGCTCCTAATGAGCAGTTCTTC. Its translation is CANGDRAPNEQFF. The full variable domain, its missing parts supplied by reference TRBV2 and TRBJ2-1, is EPEVTQTPSHQVTQMGQEVILRCVPISNHLYFYWYRQILGQKVEFLVSFYNNEISEKSEIFDDQFSVERPDGSNFTLKIRSTKLEDSAMYFCANGDRAPNEQFFGPGTRLTVL.

The chain joins TRBV4-3 to TRBJ2-1; D remains unclear. V was pared by 0 bases and J by 2 bases, with 11 bases between. CDR1 is LGHNA, CDR2 YSLEER, per germline. The CDR3 totals 16 residues. CDR3 bases: TGCGCCAGCAGCCAAGATCGAGGCGAACCCTACAATGAGCAGTTCTTC. This encodes CASSQDRGEPYNEQFF.

The genes are TRBV7-9 and TRBJ1-2; D remains unclear. Trimming stripped 5 bases from V and 8 bases from J, with 15 bases between. Per germline, CDR1 SEHNR and CDR2 FQNEAQ (reference sequence). The CDR3 consists of 13 residues. The CDR3 here is CASSRPGKDGYTF. As DNA, the CDR3 is TGTGCCAGCAGCCGACCGGGGAAAGACGGCTACACCTTC.

The chain has TRBV27 and TRBJ1-2; 8 bases map to TRBD1. The CDR3 sequence is 15 residues long. Trimming cost V 5 bases and J 3 bases; bases outside gene matches: 8. Germline CDR1 MNHEY, CDR2 SMNVEV (reference sequence). As DNA, the CDR3 is TGTGCCAGCAGTAGAGACAGGGGTTCCTACTATGGCTACACCTTC. It is translated as CASSRDRGSYYGYTF.

This clone was detected a few times. This sequence joins TRBV19 and TRBJ1-2; weak D call: TRBD1 (5 bases). This CDR3 contains 15 residues. The germline V gene has CDR1 LNHDA and CDR2 SQIVND (reference sequence). Between the trimmed V and J ends, which lost 6 bases and 2 bases, there was a span of 16 bases. The CDR3 reads CASRTGTQRNYGYTF. The CDR3, as DNA: TGTGCCAGTAGGACCGGGACTCAAAGAAACTATGGCTACACCTTC.

The V call is TRBV2, the J call TRBJ2-3, with a possible D match to TRBD2 (5 bases). The V end lost 7 bases, the J end lost 0 bases, and 14 bases lay between the germline ends. The CDR3 sequence is 15 residues long. From germline, CDR1 is SNHLY and CDR2 FYNNEI. The CDR3: CASNERNLSTDTQYF. The CDR3, as DNA: TGTGCCAGCAACGAGCGGAACCTTAGCACAGATACGCAGTATTTT.

The chain couples TRBV10-3 to TRBJ2-7; a possible D gene is TRBD2 (5 bases). V gave up 2 bases and J gave up 0 bases, with 11 bases separating them. CDR1 is ENHRY, CDR2 SYGVKD, per germline. The CDR3 is 15 residues long. DNA of the CDR3: TGTGCCATCAGTGAGACTAGGTTACTCTCCTACGAGCAGTACTTC. It encodes CAISETRLLSYEQYF.

The V gene is TRBV14, the J gene TRBJ2-3; 7 bases agree with TRBD2. This CDR3 is 15 amino acids long. CDR1 and CDR2 from the germline V gene are SGHDN and FVKESK. The trim removed 2 bases at V and 4 bases at J, leaving 6 bases unmatched. DNA of the CDR3: TGTGCCAGCAGCCAATTGGGCGGGAGCTCAGATACGCAGTATTTT. Its translation is CASSQLGGSSDTQYF.

In the case of this clone: The same CDR3 is also encoded by other DNA sequences in this sample. The chain joins TRBV4-2 to TRBJ2-7, with TRBD2 as a possible D gene (7 bases). V lost 1 base and J lost 0, with 10 bases in between. The CDR3 is 15 amino acids. CDR1 LGHNA and CDR2 YNFKEQ come from the germline V gene. The CDR3 reads CASSQAGGLSYEQYF. The DNA for the CDR3 is TGTGCCAGCAGCCAAGCGGGGGGCCTCTCCTACGAGCAGTACTTC.

The table lists this clone with a few counts. The chain carries TRBV2 and TRBJ1-2, with 11 nucleotides matching TRBD1. This CDR3 has 13 residues. Germline trimming cut 7 bases from V and 6 bases from J; bases unmatched to any gene: 4. Germline V gene data show CDR1 as SNHLY and CDR2 as FYNNEI. Written as DNA, the CDR3 is TGTGCCAGCAAGGGACAGGGGGTACATGGCTACACCTTC. This encodes CASKGQGVHGYTF.

CDR3 in DNA: TGTGCCAGCAGCTCCCGAGGAGGGGACCGCTATGGCTACACCTTC. It specifies CASSSRGGDRYGYTF. J is TRBJ1-2 and V is TRBV5-6; maybe TRBD1 (5 bases). The CDR3 contains 15 residues. Trimming stripped 3 bases from V and 4 bases from J, with 16 bases between. The germline V gene encodes CDR1 SGHDT and CDR2 YYEEEE.

V is TRBV6-2 or TRBV6-3 and J is TRBJ1-1; D call uncertain. Trimming removed 6 bases from V and 6 bases from J, with 14 bases in between. The CDR3 is 13 residues long. In germline, CDR1 is MNHEY, CDR2 SVGEGT. CDR3 bases: TGTGCCAGCAGCCCCCGGGTGGACTCTGAAGCTTTCTTT. Its translation: CASSPRVDSEAFF.

In this sample, this clone turned up a few times. The rearrangement uses TRBV5-4 and TRBJ2-7, with a tentative D call TRBD1 (5 bases). CDR1 and CDR2 (germline): SGHNT, YYREEE (reference sequence). V lost 0 bases and J lost 1, with 8 bases in between. The CDR3 is 14 amino acids. The CDR3 loop reads CASSLEGVSYEQYF. In DNA form, the CDR3 reads TGTGCCAGCAGCTTGGAAGGGGTATCCTACGAGCAGTACTTC. The entire variable domain, with the rest obtained from reference TRBV5-4 and TRBJ2-7, is as follows: ETGVTQSPTHLIKTRGQQVTLRCSSQSGHNTVSWYQQALGQGPQFIFQYYREEENGRGNFPPRFSGLQFPNYSSELNVNALELDDSALYLCASSLEGVSYEQYFGPGTRLTVT.